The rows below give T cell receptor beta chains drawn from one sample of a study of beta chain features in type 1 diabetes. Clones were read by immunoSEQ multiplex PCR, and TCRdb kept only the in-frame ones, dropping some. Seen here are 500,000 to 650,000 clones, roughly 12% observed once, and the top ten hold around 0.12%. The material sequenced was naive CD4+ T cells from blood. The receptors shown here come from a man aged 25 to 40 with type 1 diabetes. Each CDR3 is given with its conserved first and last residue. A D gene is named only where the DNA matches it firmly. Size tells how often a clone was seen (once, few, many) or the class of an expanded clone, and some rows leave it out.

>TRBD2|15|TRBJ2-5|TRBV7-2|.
CASSLGVAGVETQYF
TGTGCCAGCAGCTTAGGAGTAGCGGGGGTTGAGACCCAGTACTTC
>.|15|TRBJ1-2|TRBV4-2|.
CASSQDMEASYGYTF
TGTGCCAGCAGCCAAGATATGGAGGCCTCCTATGGCTACACCTTC
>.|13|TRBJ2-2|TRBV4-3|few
CASSQDRSGELFF
TGCGCCAGCAGCCAAGATCGGAGCGGGGAGCTGTTTTTT
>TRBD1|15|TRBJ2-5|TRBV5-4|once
CASSFRTGLQETQYF
TGTGCCAGCAGCTTTAGGACAGGACTCCAAGAGACCCAGTACTTC
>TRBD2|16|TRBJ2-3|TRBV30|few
CAWKSFGTRGTDTQYF
TGTGCCTGGAAATCGTTCGGGACTAGAGGGACAGATACGCAGTATTTT
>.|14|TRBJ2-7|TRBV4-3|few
CASSQDLLGGEQYF
TGCGCCAGCAGCCAAGATTTATTGGGCGGGGAGCAGTACTTC
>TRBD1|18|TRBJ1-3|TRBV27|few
CASSGTGTGGRSGNTIYF
TGTGCCAGCAGTGGCACCGGGACAGGGGGCCGCTCTGGAAACACCATATATTTT
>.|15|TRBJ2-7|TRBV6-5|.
CASSYSTQSPYEQYF
TGTGCCAGCAGTTACTCGACCCAATCACCGTACGAGCAGTACTTC
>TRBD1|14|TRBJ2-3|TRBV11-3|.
CASSPRTGPDTQYF
TGTGCCAGCAGCCCCCGGACAGGGCCAGATACGCAGTATTTT
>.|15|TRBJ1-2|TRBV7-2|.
CASSLTWESVYGYTF
TGTGCCAGCAGCTTAACGTGGGAAAGCGTCTATGGCTACACCTTC
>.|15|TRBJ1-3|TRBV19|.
CASSLSWTLGNTIYF
TGTGCCAGTAGTCTCTCGTGGACATTGGGAAACACCATATATTTT
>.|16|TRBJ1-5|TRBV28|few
CASSPGGAHSNQPQHF
TGTGCCAGCAGTCCTGGGGGGGCCCATAGCAATCAGCCCCAGCATTTT
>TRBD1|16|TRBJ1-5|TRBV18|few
CASSPTGEPGNQPQHF
TGTGCCAGCTCACCGACAGGGGAGCCGGGCAATCAGCCCCAGCATTTT
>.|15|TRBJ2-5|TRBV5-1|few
CASSFVGVVQETQYF
TGCGCCAGCAGCTTTGTCGGGGTGGTCCAAGAGACCCAGTACTTC
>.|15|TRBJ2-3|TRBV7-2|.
CASRVDRQGTDTQYF
TGTGCCAGCAGGGTTGATCGGCAGGGGACAGATACGCAGTATTTT
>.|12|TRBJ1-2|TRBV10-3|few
CAISEFQAGYTF
TGTGCCATCAGTGAATTCCAGGCAGGCTACACCTTC
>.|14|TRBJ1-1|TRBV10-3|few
CAISDATVNTEAFF
TGTGCCATCAGTGATGCGACAGTTAACACTGAAGCTTTCTTT
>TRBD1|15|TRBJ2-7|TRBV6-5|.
CASSSLGDSIHEQYF
TGTGCCAGCAGTTCACTCGGGGACAGTATCCACGAGCAGTACTTC
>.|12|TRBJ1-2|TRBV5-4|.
CASSFTGHGYTF
TGTGCCAGCAGCTTCACAGGGCACGGCTACACCTTC
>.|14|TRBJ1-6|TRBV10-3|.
CAIKDSRANSPLHF
TGTGCCATCAAGGACAGCCGAGCGAATTCACCCCTCCACTTT
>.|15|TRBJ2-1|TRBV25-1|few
CASSEFKGSYNEQFF
TGTGCCAGCAGTGAATTTAAGGGTTCCTACAATGAGCAGTTCTTC
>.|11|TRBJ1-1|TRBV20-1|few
CSARAGAEAFF
TGCAGTGCTAGAGCGGGGGCGGAGGCTTTCTTT